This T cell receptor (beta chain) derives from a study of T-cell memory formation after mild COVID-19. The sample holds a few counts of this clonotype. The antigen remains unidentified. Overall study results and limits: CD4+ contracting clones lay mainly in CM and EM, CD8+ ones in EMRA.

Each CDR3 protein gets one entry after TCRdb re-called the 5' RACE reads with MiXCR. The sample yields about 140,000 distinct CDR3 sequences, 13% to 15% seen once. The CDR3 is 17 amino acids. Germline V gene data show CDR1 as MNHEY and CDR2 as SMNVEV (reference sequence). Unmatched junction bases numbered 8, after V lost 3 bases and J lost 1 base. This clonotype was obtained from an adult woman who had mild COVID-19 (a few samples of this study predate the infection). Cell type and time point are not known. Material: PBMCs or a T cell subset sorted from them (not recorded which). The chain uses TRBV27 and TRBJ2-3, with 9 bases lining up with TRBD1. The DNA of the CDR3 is TGTGCCAGCAGTTTGGGCCCGGGACAGGGCCGCACAGATACGCAGTATTTT. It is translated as CASSLGPGQGRTDTQYF.